This TCR beta chain was captured by sequencing in a study of identical twins. General study results and limits: For zero-insertion analyses, partial confounding could come from invariant MAIT and iNKT cells.

This CDR3 comprises 16 residues. V gave up 0 bases and J gave up 5 bases; unmatched junction bases: 6. CDR1 and CDR2 (germline): SGHRS, YFSETQ. TCRdb used MiXCR to reprocess the 5' RACE reads, holding one entry per CDR3 protein. The repertoire holds fewer than 550,000 distinct CDR3 sequences, with roughly an eighth as singletons. Everyone who donated was a healthy Caucasian. As regards this clonotype: Its specificity is unknown.

This same sample was also taken into another study, of yellow fever vaccine responses in identical twins.

The sequence derives from a woman under 30 in good health. The chain couples TRBV5-1 to TRBJ2-1; 9 bases are shared with TRBD2. What was sequenced was CD4+ T cells sorted from blood. This CDR3 reads CASSLVVASGDNEQFF. CDR3 in DNA: TGCGCCAGCAGCTTGGTCGTGGCTAGCGGGGACAATGAGCAGTTCTTC.